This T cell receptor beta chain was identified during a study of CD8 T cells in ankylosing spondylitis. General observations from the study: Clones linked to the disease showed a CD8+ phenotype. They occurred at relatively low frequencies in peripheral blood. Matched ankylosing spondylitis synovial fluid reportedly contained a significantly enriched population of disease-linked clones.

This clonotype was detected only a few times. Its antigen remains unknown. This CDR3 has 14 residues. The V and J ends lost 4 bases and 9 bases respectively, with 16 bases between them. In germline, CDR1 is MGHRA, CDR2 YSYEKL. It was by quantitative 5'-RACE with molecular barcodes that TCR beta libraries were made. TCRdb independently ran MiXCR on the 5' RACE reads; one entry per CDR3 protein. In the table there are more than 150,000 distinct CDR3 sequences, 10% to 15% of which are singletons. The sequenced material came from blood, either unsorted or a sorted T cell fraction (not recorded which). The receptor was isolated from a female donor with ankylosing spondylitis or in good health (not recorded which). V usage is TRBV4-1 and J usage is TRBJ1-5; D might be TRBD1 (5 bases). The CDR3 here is CASSPLGVFWPQHF. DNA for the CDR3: TGCGCCAGCAGCCCCCTGGGGGTGTTTTGGCCCCAGCATTTT.